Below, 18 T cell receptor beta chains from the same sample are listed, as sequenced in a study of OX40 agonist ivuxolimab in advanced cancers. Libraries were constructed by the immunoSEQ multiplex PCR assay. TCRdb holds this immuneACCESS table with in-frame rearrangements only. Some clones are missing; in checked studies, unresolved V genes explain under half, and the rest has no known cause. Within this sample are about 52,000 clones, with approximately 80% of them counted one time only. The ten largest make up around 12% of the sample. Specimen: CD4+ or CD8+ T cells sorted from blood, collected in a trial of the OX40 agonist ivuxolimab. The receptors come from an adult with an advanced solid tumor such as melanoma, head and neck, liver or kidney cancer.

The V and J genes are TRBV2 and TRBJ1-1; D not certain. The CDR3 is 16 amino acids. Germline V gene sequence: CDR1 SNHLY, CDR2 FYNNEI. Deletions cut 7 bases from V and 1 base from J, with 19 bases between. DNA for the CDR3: TGTGCCAGCACTGACCGTGGCAGCGTAAAGAACACTGAAGCTTTCTTT. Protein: CASTDRGSVKNTEAFF.

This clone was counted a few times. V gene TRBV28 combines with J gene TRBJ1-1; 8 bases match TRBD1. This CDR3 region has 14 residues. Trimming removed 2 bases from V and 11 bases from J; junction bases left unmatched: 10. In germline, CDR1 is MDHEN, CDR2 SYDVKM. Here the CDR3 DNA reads TGTGCCAGCAGTTTAGCTAGGACAGGGTTATTGGCTTTCTTT. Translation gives CASSLARTGLLAFF.

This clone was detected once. The CDR3 nucleotides read TGTGCCAGCAGACCGGGGGGGGATGCTGGGGCCAACGTCCTGACTTTC. This encodes CASRPGGDAGANVLTF. The V gene is TRBV5-4, the J gene TRBJ2-6, with 8 nucleotides matching TRBD2. V dropped 5 bases and J dropped 2; count of bases not matched to a gene: 6. The CDR3 spans 16 residues. Germline lookup yields CDR1 SGHNT and CDR2 YYREEE (reference sequence).

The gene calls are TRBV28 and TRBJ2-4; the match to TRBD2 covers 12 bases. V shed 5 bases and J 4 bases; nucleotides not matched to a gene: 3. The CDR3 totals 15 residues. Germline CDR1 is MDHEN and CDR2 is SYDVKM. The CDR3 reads CASSQLAGGKNIQYF. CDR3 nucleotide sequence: TGTGCCAGCAGTCAGCTAGCGGGAGGGAAAAACATTCAGTACTTC.

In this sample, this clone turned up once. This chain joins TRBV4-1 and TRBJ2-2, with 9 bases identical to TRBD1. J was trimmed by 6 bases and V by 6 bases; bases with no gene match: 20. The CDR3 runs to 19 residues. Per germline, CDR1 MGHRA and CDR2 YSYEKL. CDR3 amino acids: CASSRSLSGTGRFAGELFF. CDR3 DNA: TGCGCCAGCAGTCGGTCCCTGTCCGGGACAGGGAGATTTGCCGGGGAGCTGTTTTTT.

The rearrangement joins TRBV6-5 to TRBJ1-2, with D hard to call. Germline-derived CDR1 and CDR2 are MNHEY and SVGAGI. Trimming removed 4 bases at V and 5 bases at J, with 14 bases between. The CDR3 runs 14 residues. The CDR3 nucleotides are TGTGCCAGCAGTTTTGGTAACAGCCCTTATGGCTACACCTTC. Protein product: CASSFGNSPYGYTF.

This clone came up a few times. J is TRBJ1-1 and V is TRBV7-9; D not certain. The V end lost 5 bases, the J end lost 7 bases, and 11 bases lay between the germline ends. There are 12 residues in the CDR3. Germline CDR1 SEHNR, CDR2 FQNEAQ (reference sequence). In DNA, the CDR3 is TGTGCCAGCAGCAGGGTTCAAGGTGAAGCTTTCTTT. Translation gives CASSRVQGEAFF.

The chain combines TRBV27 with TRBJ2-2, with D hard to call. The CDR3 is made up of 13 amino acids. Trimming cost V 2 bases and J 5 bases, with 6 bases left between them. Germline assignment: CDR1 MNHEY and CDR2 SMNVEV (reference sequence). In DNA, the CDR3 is TGTGCCAGCAGTTTAATGGGGACCGGGGAGCTGTTTTTT. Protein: CASSLMGTGELFF.

The chain's CDR3 is CASSDRGTGAREKLFF. The DNA of the CDR3 is TGTGCCAGCAGTGATCGGGGCACAGGGGCCAGGGAAAAACTGTTTTTT. The V call is TRBV2, the J call TRBJ1-4; TRBD1 agrees at 7 bases. Trimming cost V 3 bases and J 8 bases; bases outside gene matches: 12. This CDR3 has 16 residues. CDR1 is SNHLY, CDR2 FYNNEI, per germline.

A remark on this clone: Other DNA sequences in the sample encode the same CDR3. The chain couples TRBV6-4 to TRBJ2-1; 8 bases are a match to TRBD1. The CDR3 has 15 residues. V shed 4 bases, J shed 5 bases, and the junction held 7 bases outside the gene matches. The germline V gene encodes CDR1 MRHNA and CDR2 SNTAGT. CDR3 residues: CASSAGTGGNNEQFF. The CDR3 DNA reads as TGTGCCAGCAGTGCCGGGACAGGTGGGAACAATGAGCAGTTCTTC.

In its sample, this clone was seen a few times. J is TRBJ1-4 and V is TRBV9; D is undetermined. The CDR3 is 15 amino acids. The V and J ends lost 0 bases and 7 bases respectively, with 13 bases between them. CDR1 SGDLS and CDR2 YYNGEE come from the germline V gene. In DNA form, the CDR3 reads TGTGCCAGCAGCGTAGGGCGGGGTGACGGTGAAAAACTGTTTTTT. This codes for CASSVGRGDGEKLFF.

This CDR3 reads CASSPNRLRSTEAFF. The CDR3 DNA sequence: TGTGCCAGTAGTCCCAATAGGCTTAGGAGCACTGAAGCTTTCTTT. The chain carries TRBV19 and TRBJ1-1; no firm D call. V dropped 5 bases and J dropped 4 bases, with 17 bases sitting between them. CDR3 length: 15 residues. CDR1 is LNHDA and CDR2 is SQIVND in the germline V gene (reference sequence).

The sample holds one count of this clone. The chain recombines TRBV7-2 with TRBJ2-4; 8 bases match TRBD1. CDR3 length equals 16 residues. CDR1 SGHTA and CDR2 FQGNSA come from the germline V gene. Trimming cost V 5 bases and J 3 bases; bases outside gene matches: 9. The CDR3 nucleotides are TGTGCCAGCAGCCTGGGGACAGGCTGGGGCAAAAACATTCAGTACTTC. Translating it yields CASSLGTGWGKNIQYF.

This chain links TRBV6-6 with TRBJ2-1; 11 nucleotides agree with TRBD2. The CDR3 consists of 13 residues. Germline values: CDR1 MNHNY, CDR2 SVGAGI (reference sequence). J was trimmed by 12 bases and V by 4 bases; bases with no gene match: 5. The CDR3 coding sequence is TGTGCCAGCAGTTTAGCGGGGGGGCGCAGGCAGTTCTTC. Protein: CASSLAGGRRQFF.

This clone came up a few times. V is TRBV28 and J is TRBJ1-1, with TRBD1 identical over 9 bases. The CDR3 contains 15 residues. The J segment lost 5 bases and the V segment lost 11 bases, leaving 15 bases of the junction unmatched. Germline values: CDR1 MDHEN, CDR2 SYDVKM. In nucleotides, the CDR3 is TGTGCCTGTCGGACAGGGGTGATCGAGAGAACTGAAGCTTTCTTT. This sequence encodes CACRTGVIERTEAFF.

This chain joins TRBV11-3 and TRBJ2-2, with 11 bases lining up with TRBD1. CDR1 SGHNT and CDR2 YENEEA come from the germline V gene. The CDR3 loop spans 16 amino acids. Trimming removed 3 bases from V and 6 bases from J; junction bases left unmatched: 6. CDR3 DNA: TGTGCCAGCAGCTTTACGGGACAGGGGGTCGCCGGGGAGCTGTTTTTT. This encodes CASSFTGQGVAGELFF.

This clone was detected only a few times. The CDR3: CASSLRTREDGYTF. In DNA form, the CDR3 reads TGCGCCAGCAGCTTACGAACGAGGGAGGATGGCTACACCTTC. The chain carries TRBV5-1 and TRBJ1-2, with D hard to call. This CDR3 has 14 residues. The germline CDR1 and CDR2 sequences are SGHRS and YFSETQ. V shed 2 bases and J shed 6 bases, with 14 bases lying between them.

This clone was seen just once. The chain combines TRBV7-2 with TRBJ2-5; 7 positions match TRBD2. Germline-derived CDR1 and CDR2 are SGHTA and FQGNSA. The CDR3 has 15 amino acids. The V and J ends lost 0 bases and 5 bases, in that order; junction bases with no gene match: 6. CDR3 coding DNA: TGTGCCAGCAGCTTAGCCCCAGGGAGGGAGGAGACCCAGTACTTC. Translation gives CASSLAPGREETQYF.